This T cell receptor beta chain was sequenced in a study of identical twins. TCRdb ran MiXCR on the 5' RACE reads and lists one entry per CDR3 protein. The table has 700,000 or so distinct CDR3 sequences, 8.5% to 9% seen once. No donor was unhealthy or non-Caucasian. For this clonotype: Its antigen is unidentified.

Broader study findings: Twin sharing of out-of-frame TCR alpha was underestimated by models in monozygotic pairs. Memory repertoires showed no such pattern, whereas abundant cord blood beta clonotypes carried fewer insertions. Twin pairs had excess sharing that was weaker in beta out-of-frame sequences.

This sample was also put to use in a study of yellow fever vaccine responses in identical twins.

The sequenced sample consisted of PBMCs. The receptor's source is a woman aged 18-30 years in good health.

CDR3 DNA: TGTGCCAGCAGTAAACTCCAGGGCGCCTACGAGCAGTACTTC. Amino acid sequence: CASSKLQGAYEQYF. The chain combines TRBV6-1 with TRBJ2-7; TRBD1 is a possible D gene (5 bases). Germline V lookup: CDR1 MNHNS, CDR2 SASEGT. The CDR3 extends over 14 amino acids. Trimming removed 5 bases from V and 2 bases from J, with 13 bases in between.